One sample yielded the 24 T cell receptor beta chains listed below, sequenced in a study of blood T cell repertoires in COVID-19. The method was immunoSEQ multiplex PCR; TCRdb's version includes in-frame clones alone and lacks a portion of them. The sample shows some 170,000 clones, 82% of them seen only once. The sample was peripheral blood. These receptors were collected from a woman aged 65 to 85 with acute or convalescent COVID-19.

As DNA, the CDR3 is TGTGCCAGCAGCGTTCAACCGGGACAGGGGGCCTACGAGCAGTACTTC. Protein: CASSVQPGQGAYEQYF. This chain joins TRBV5-6 and TRBJ2-7, with 11 positions matching TRBD1. Looked up from germline, CDR1 is SGHDT and CDR2 is YYEEEE. V shed 4 bases and J 2 bases; nucleotides not matched to a gene: 8. The CDR3 has 16 residues.

The table lists this clone with a few counts. The chain joins TRBV28 to TRBJ1-1; 10 bases align to TRBD1. Germline V gene sequence: CDR1 MDHEN, CDR2 SYDVKM. This CDR3 region has 17 residues. The trim removed 6 bases at V and 4 bases at J, leaving 14 bases unmatched. This chain's CDR3 is CASSSLRGTGASTEAFF. As DNA, the CDR3 is TGTGCCAGCAGCTCGTTAAGGGGGACAGGGGCGAGCACTGAAGCTTTCTTT. Complete variable domain (other parts from reference TRBV28 and TRBJ1-1): DVKVTQSSRYLVKRTGEKVFLECVQDMDHENMFWYRQDPGLGLRLIYFSYDVKMKEKGDIPEGYSVSREKKERFSLILESASTNQTSMYLCASSSLRGTGASTEAFFGQGTRLTVV.

The gene calls are TRBV4-3 and TRBJ1-4, with D tentatively TRBD1 (6 bases). Germline lookup yields CDR1 LGHNA and CDR2 YSLEER. Trimming shortened V by 0 bases and J by 7 bases, and 12 bases separated the two germline ends. CDR3 size: 15 residues. In DNA form, the CDR3 reads TGCGCCAGCAGCCAAGACAGGGGCAGTTCTGAAAAACTGTTTTTT. Amino acid sequence: CASSQDRGSSEKLFF.

This clone has a single count. The J gene is TRBJ2-7, the V gene TRBV15, with 10 bases identical to TRBD2. J was trimmed by 6 bases and V by 0 bases; bases with no gene match: 2. Germline CDR1 and CDR2: LNHNV and YYDKDF (reference sequence). CDR3 length: 14 residues. CDR3 protein: CATSRDLAGVEQYF. The CDR3 bases are TGTGCCACCAGCAGAGATCTAGCGGGGGTCGAGCAGTACTTC.

The chain is built from TRBV21-1 and TRBJ2-6; the table's D call of TRBD1 was not tested on the DNA. TRBV21-1 is recorded as a pseudogene. This CDR3 has 16 amino acids. In DNA, the CDR3 is TGTGCCAGCAGCAATGACAGATCCTCTGGGGCCAACGTCCTGACTTTC. This gives the protein CASSNDRSSGANVLTF.

J is TRBJ2-3 and V is TRBV5-1; D is uncertain. CDR1 and CDR2 (germline): SGHRS, YFSETQ. There are 14 residues in the CDR3. Trimming pared 0 bases from V and 2 bases from J, leaving 7 bases between. The CDR3 DNA sequence: TGCGCCAGCAGCTTGGTGCGAGACACAGATACGCAGTATTTT. It encodes CASSLVRDTDTQYF.

This clone came up many times. The V gene is TRBV6-5, the J gene TRBJ1-3, with D possibly TRBD1 on 5 matching bases. Deletions cut 10 bases from V and 1 base from J, with 14 bases between. The V gene's germline CDR1 is MNHEY and CDR2 SVGAGI. The CDR3 length is 14 residues. CDR3 loop: CATSRGGSGNTIYF. The CDR3 DNA reads as TGTGCCACAAGCCGTGGGGGGTCTGGAAACACCATATATTTT.

The rearrangement links TRBV12-3 or TRBV12-4 to TRBJ1-1; tentatively, D is TRBD1 (6 bases). The CDR3 sequence is 13 residues long. Trimming cost V 7 bases and J 1 base, with 10 bases left between them. CDR3 sequence: CASNQGKNTEAFF. The CDR3 DNA reads as TGTGCCAGCAACCAGGGGAAGAACACTGAAGCTTTCTTT.

The rearrangement uses TRBV5-4 and TRBJ1-1; perhaps TRBD1 as D (6 bases). The V and J ends lost 4 bases and 5 bases respectively, with 15 bases between them. Germline V CDR1 and CDR2: SGHNT, YYREEE (reference sequence). CDR3 size: 14 residues. CDR3 nucleotide sequence: TGTGCCAGCAGCGACGACAGGACTTCGACTGAAGCTTTCTTT. Translated: CASSDDRTSTEAFF. Together with reference TRBV5-4 and TRBJ1-1, the CDR3 gives the full variable domain: ETGVTQSPTHLIKTRGQQVTLRCSSQSGHNTVSWYQQALGQGPQFIFQYYREEENGRGNFPPRFSGLQFPNYSSELNVNALELDDSALYLCASSDDRTSTEAFFGQGTRLTVV.

The chain uses TRBV6-6 and TRBJ1-6, with D unresolved. V was clipped by 1 base and J by 6 bases, with 13 bases between them. CDR1 is MNHNY, CDR2 SVGAGI, per germline (reference sequence). The CDR3 spans 16 residues. The CDR3 DNA follows: TGTGCCAGCAGTTACTTAAACGGGGTTAGTAATTCACCCCTCCACTTT. Translated, it gives CASSYLNGVSNSPLHF.

This chain links TRBV6-2 or TRBV6-3 with TRBJ2-3; a possible D gene is TRBD2 (5 bases). Trimming took off 5 bases at V and 2 bases at J, with 14 bases between the two ends. Per germline, CDR1 MNHEY and CDR2 SVGEGT. The CDR3 runs to 15 residues. CDR3 sequence: CASSIQRRNTDTQYF. CDR3 DNA sequence: TGTGCCAGCAGTATTCAGCGGAGAAACACAGATACGCAGTATTTT.

The rearrangement links TRBV2 to TRBJ1-4; TRBD1 agrees at 8 bases. The CDR3 has 14 residues. Trimming removed 6 bases from V and 3 bases from J; junction bases left unmatched: 3. CDR1 is SNHLY, CDR2 FYNNEI, per germline. CDR3 sequence (DNA): TGTGCCAGCAGGGACAGGGCATCTAATGAAAAACTGTTTTTT. It codes for CASRDRASNEKLFF.

This chain uses TRBV19 with TRBJ1-1, with 10 bases identical to TRBD1. The CDR3 contains 17 residues. Germline V gene lookup returns CDR1 LNHDA and CDR2 SQIVND (reference sequence). Trimming at V came to 4 bases and at J to 0 bases, leaving 8 bases not matched to a gene. The DNA for the CDR3 is TGTGCCAGTAGTACCCTTCGACAGGGGGCTATGAACACTGAAGCTTTCTTT. Translating it yields CASSTLRQGAMNTEAFF.

The chain links TRBV19 to TRBJ2-2; 7 bases match TRBD2. Looked up from germline, CDR1 is LNHDA and CDR2 is SQIVND (reference sequence). The ends lost 3 bases at V and 7 bases at J; junction bases unmatched: 8. CDR3 size: 15 residues. The CDR3 region has the DNA TGTGCCAGTAGTATGGACCCGGGACTACACGGGGAGCTGTTTTTT. Translation gives CASSMDPGLHGELFF.

V gene TRBV6-2 or TRBV6-3 combines with J gene TRBJ2-5; 9 nucleotides align to TRBD1. V dropped 3 bases and J dropped 0; count of bases not matched to a gene: 2. CDR1 is MNHEY, CDR2 SVGEGT, per germline. This CDR3 spans 15 amino acids. The CDR3 DNA reads TGTGCCAGCAGTTATGGACAGGGGTACCAAGAGACCCAGTACTTC. Protein sequence: CASSYGQGYQETQYF.

The chain recombines TRBV4-3 with TRBJ1-5; D call uncertain. The CDR3 has 13 residues. Trimming removed 4 bases at V and 5 bases at J, with 9 bases between. Germline-derived CDR1 and CDR2 are LGHNA and YSLEER. CDR3 region: CASSPSLYQPQHF. The CDR3 DNA reads as TGCGCCAGCAGCCCGTCCCTCTATCAGCCCCAGCATTTT.

The genes are TRBV4-3 and TRBJ2-1, with 9 bases that match TRBD2. V gave up 3 bases and J gave up 4 bases; unmatched junction bases: 7. CDR1 LGHNA and CDR2 YSLEER come from the germline V gene. The CDR3 runs to 16 residues. The CDR3, as DNA: TGCGCCAGCAGCCAGTCTCTAGCGGGAAATTACAATGAGCAGTTCTTC. Translated: CASSQSLAGNYNEQFF.

V usage is TRBV6-6 and J usage is TRBJ1-2, with D uncertain. The CDR3 covers 13 residues. Trimming took 9 bases from V and 2 from J, leaving 13 bases between them. Germline CDR1 MNHNY, CDR2 SVGAGI (reference sequence). The CDR3 here is CASNRETNYGYTF. The CDR3 DNA follows: TGTGCCAGTAACAGAGAGACAAACTATGGCTACACCTTC.

The rearrangement links TRBV28 to TRBJ1-4, with D hard to call. Germline-derived CDR1 and CDR2 are MDHEN and SYDVKM. Between the trimmed V and J ends, which lost 8 bases and 6 bases, there was a span of 10 bases. The CDR3 length is 12 residues. The CDR3 region is CASQVRDEKLFF. In DNA, the CDR3 is TGTGCCAGCCAGGTGCGGGATGAAAAACTGTTTTTT.

This clone appeared a single time. J is TRBJ2-3 and V is TRBV7-3; D may be TRBD2 (5 bases). V was pared by 5 bases and J by 1 base, with 13 bases between. The CDR3 covers 15 residues. In germline, CDR1 is SGHTA, CDR2 FQGTGA. The CDR3 DNA reads TGTGCCAGCAGCACTAGTTCCTATGGCACAGATACGCAGTATTTT. It translates to CASSTSSYGTDTQYF. The variable domain in full, with the rest retrieved from reference TRBV7-3 and TRBJ2-3, is GAGVSQTPSNKVTEKGKYVELRCDPISGHTALYWYRQSLGQGPEFLIYFQGTGAADDSGLPNDRFFAVRPEGSVSTLKIQRTERGDSAVYLCASSTSSYGTDTQYFGPGTRLTVL.

V usage is TRBV19 and J usage is TRBJ2-2; TRBD1 matches at 7 bases. CDR1 LNHDA and CDR2 SQIVND come from the germline V gene (reference sequence). This CDR3 is 15 amino acids long. V gave up 5 bases and J gave up 7 bases; unmatched junction bases: 10. CDR3 protein: CASSLQQGIGGELFF. The CDR3 DNA is TGTGCCAGTAGTCTACAACAGGGGATCGGCGGGGAGCTGTTTTTT.

This clone has only a few counts. V and J are TRBV30 and TRBJ2-3; 7 positions match TRBD1. CDR3 size: 18 residues. Per the germline V gene, CDR1 is GTSNPN and CDR2 is SVGIG (reference sequence). The ends lost 0 bases at V and 3 bases at J; junction bases unmatched: 15. As DNA, the CDR3 is TGTGCCTGGAGTGTACGAGGAAGGGGGTCAGGGGGTACAGATACGCAGTATTTT. It encodes CAWSVRGRGSGGTDTQYF. Together with reference TRBV30 and TRBJ2-3, the CDR3 gives the full variable domain: SQTIHQWPATLVQPVGSPLSLECTVEGTSNPNLYWYRQAAGRGLQLLFYSVGIGQISSEVPQNLSASRPQDRQFILSSKKLLLSDSGFYLCAWSVRGRGSGGTDTQYFGPGTRLTVL.

The rearrangement joins TRBV10-3 to TRBJ1-1; 9 bases are a match to TRBD1. The germline V gene has CDR1 ENHRY and CDR2 SYGVKD. The CDR3 is 13 amino acids. Germline trimming cut 8 bases from V and 5 bases from J; bases unmatched to any gene: 6. CDR3 in amino acids: CAILLDRGTEAFF. CDR3 bases: TGTGCCATCTTACTTGACAGGGGGACTGAAGCTTTCTTT.

The genes are TRBV4-3 and TRBJ1-6; TRBD1 might be the D (5 bases). CDR3 length equals 16 residues. Germline assignment: CDR1 LGHNA and CDR2 YSLEER. With 1 base removed from V and 6 bases from J, the gap between germline ends came to 13 bases. The CDR3 sequence: CASSQAFTGSNSPLHF. CDR3 nucleotide sequence: TGCGCCAGCAGCCAAGCCTTTACAGGATCTAATTCACCCCTCCACTTT.